The rows below give T cell receptor beta chains drawn from one sample of a study of cytomegalovirus exposure and HLA in healthy donors. Assay: immunoSEQ multiplex PCR; the TCRdb copy retains only in-frame clones and omits some. The repertoire includes about 190,000 clones, roughly 84% of them detected once, and approximately 0.25% sits in the top ten. Material: PBMCs. The receptor set was obtained from a boy younger than 18 in good health and CMV-seronegative. The CDR3 runs from the conserved cysteine through the conserved F or W. Clone size is shown for a subset of rows, as once, few, many or a class of expanded clone.

v_gene	abundance	j_gene	CDR3aa
TRBV9	few	TRBJ2-7	CASSPRGSYEQYF
TRBV5-1	-	TRBJ1-6	CASAHSSTNSPLHF
TRBV18	-	TRBJ2-1	CASSLTGSLRGRNEQFF
TRBV19	-	TRBJ1-1	CASSISGTANTEAFF
TRBV19	-	TRBJ1-2	CASTRRNRGYGYTF
TRBV7-8	-	TRBJ2-7	CASSIDRGYEQYF
TRBV14	-	TRBJ2-1	CASSQGLEQFF
TRBV2	-	TRBJ2-1	CASSVAREGWQFF
TRBV5-1	-	TRBJ1-6	CASSPPGQYNSPLHF
TRBV15	-	TRBJ2-1	CATSRDGTGYNEQFF
TRBV4-1	-	TRBJ2-1	CASKYPGKSNEQFF
TRBV4-3	once	TRBJ2-7	CASSTWGGGIYEQYF
TRBV5-4	once	TRBJ2-2	CASSLGSWERTGELFF
TRBV7-2	-	TRBJ2-7	CASSLGLAGVSYEQYF
TRBV10-3	-	TRBJ1-5	CAISESGVGASNQPQHF
TRBV5-1	-	TRBJ2-6	CASSTDRAGANVLTF
TRBV7-9	-	TRBJ2-5	CSSSLGSGGQETQYF
TRBV9	-	TRBJ1-5	CASSVEFKGGGNQPQHF
TRBV15	-	TRBJ1-1	CATSRGFGGIFVNTEAFF
TRBV19	-	TRBJ2-7	CASSTAVGTSGFSYEQYF
TRBV28	-	TRBJ1-6	CASSLEQGFSPLHF
TRBV10-3	-	TRBJ2-3	CAISETGGSTDTQYF
TRBV2	-	TRBJ2-1	CASSGQVYNEQFF
TRBV19	-	TRBJ1-1	CASSINSEEAFF
TRBV25-1	-	TRBJ1-2	CASSWTGENYGYTF
TRBV29-1	-	TRBJ1-1	CSVATGMTNTEAFF
TRBV2	-	TRBJ2-5	CASNIEIQETQYF
TRBV4-1	-	TRBJ2-1	CASSQDYLGVPSYNEQFF
TRBV27	-	TRBJ1-5	CASQTASNQPQHF
TRBV19	-	TRBJ2-5	CASSSRGKETQYF
TRBV7-9	-	TRBJ1-1	CASSLDAGGHEAFF
TRBV11-2	-	TRBJ1-1	CASSLWDRGRGAGEAFF
TRBV28	-	TRBJ1-4	CASSLARTNEKLFF
TRBV6-6	-	TRBJ2-5	CASSYIRETQYF
TRBV30	-	TRBJ2-5	CAWSGNRGWETQYF
TRBV29-1	-	TRBJ1-2	CSVEDTFYGYTF
TRBV6-6	-	TRBJ2-5	CAGAPRGGGGWTQYF
TRBV5-1	-	TRBJ1-1	CASLGAGNTEAFF
TRBV25-1	-	TRBJ2-1	CASSEWGRASYNEQFF
TRBV5-6	few	TRBJ1-2	CASSFGDRGQRSGYTF
TRBV7-9	-	TRBJ2-1	CASSPRPNEQFF
TRBV19	-	TRBJ1-2	CASSIGGTGLYGYTF
TRBV6-1	-	TRBJ2-3	CASSEAGLTDTQYF